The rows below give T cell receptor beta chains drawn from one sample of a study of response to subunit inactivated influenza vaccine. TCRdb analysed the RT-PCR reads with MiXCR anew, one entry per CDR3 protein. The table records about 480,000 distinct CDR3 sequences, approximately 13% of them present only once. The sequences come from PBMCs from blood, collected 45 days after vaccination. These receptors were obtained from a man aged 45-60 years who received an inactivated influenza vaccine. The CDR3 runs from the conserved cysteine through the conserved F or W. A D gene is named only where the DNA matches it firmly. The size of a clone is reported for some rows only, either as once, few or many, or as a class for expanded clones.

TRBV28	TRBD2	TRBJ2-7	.	TGTGCCAGCAGTCAGCTAGCGGGAGGGCTGAAGGAGCAGTACTTC	CASSQLAGGLKEQYF
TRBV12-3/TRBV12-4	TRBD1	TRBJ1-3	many	TGTGCCAGCAGAATTCCGGGACAGGGCCCTGGAAACACCATATATTTT	CASRIPGQGPGNTIYF
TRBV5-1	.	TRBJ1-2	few	TGCGCCAGCAGCACCGACAGAGGCTTCTATGGCTACACCTTC	CASSTDRGFYGYTF
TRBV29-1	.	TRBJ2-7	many	TGCAGCGTTGAACACCAGGGTGTGCAAAACGAGCAGTACTTC	CSVEHQGVQNEQYF
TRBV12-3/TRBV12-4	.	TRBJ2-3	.	TGTGCCAGCACCCCAATAGGCCCAGATACGCAGTATTTT	CASTPIGPDTQYF
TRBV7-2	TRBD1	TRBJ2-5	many	TGTGCCAGCAGCTTCTGGACAGGGGTGGGAGAGACCCAGTACTTC	CASSFWTGVGETQYF
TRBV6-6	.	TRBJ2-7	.	TGTGCCAGCAGCCCGAACTTTACAGGGGAGCAGTACTTC	CASSPNFTGEQYF
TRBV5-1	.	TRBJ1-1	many	TGCGCCAGCAGCTTCAGGGCGTCCGGGGACACTGAAGCTTTCTTT	CASSFRASGDTEAFF
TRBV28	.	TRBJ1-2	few	TGTGCCAGCAGACCTGAACATGGCTACACCTTC	CASRPEHGYTF
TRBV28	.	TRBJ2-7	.	TGTGCCAGCAGCCCGGTGGAGGCTAGCGCATCCTACGAGCAGTACTTC	CASSPVEASASYEQYF
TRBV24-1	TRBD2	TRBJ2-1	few	TGTGCCACCAGTGACCGCGGGAGGAGCTCCTACAATGAGCAGTTCTTC	CATSDRGRSSYNEQFF
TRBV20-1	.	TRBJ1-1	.	TGCAGTGCTAGAGCTGAAGGGCGGGGGTACACTGAAGCTTTCTTT	CSARAEGRGYTEAFF
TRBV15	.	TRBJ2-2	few	TGTGCCACCAGCAGTTCGAACACCGGGGAGCTGTTTTTT	CATSSSNTGELFF
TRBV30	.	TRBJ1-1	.	TGTGCCTGGAGCCTCGGGAGCGCCACTGAAGCTTTCTTT	CAWSLGSATEAFF
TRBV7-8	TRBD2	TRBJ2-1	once	TGTGCCAGCAGCCCAAGACAAGCGGGGGCAGGGGATGAGCAGTTCTTC	CASSPRQAGAGDEQFF
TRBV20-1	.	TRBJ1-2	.	TGCAGTGCTAGGGTAGCGAGTCAGACCCATGGCTACACCTTC	CSARVASQTHGYTF
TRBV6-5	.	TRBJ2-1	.	TGTGCCAGCAGTTACCTGGGGGCCTCCTACAATGAGCAGTTCTTC	CASSYLGASYNEQFF
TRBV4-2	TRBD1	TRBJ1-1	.	TGTGCCAGCAGAGGAGTTGGACAGGGAGTGAGCGCTGAAGCTCTCTTT	CASRGVGQGVSAEALF
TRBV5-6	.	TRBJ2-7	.	TGTGCCAGCAGCTTGGATTCCCGGGCCACCTACGAGCAGTACTTC	CASSLDSRATYEQYF
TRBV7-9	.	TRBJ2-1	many	TGTGCCAGTAACTACAATGAGCAGTTCTTC	CASNYNEQFF
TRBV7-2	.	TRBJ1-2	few	TGTGCCAGCAGCTTTCAGGGATATGGCTACACCTTC	CASSFQGYGYTF
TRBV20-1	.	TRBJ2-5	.	TGCAGTGCCAAACAGAGTTTGGAGACCCAGTACTTC	CSAKQSLETQYF
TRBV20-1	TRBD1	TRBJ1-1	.	TGCAGTGCGCGACAGGGCTCACTGAACACTGAAGCTTTCTTT	CSARQGSLNTEAFF
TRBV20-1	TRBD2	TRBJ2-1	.	TGCAGTGCTCCACTAGCGGGAGGCGGTGAGCAGTTCTTC	CSAPLAGGGEQFF
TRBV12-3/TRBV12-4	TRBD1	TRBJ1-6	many	TGTGCCAGCAGGGCGGGACAGGAGAATTCACCCCTCCACTTT	CASRAGQENSPLHF
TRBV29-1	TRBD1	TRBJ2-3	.	TGCAGCGTTGAGCCGGCGGGGACAGGGAGGACAGATACGCAGTATTTT	CSVEPAGTGRTDTQYF
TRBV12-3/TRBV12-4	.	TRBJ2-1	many	TGTGCCAGCAGTTTAGAACAGGGCCTCAACAATGAGCAGTTCTTC	CASSLEQGLNNEQFF
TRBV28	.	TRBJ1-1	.	TGTGCCACCCGGACAGTGGTTGAAGCTTTCTTT	CATRTVVEAFF
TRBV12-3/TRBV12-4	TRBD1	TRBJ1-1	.	TGTGCCAGCAGACTTCAGGGGGGGGGAGGCACTGAAGCTTTCTTT	CASRLQGGGGTEAFF
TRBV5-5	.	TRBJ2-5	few	TGTGCCAGCAGCTTGGAACCCGGCGAGACCCAGTACTTC	CASSLEPGETQYF
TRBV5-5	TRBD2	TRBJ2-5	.	TGTGCCAGCAGCTCTAAGACTAGCGGGACCCAAGAGACCCAGTACTTC	CASSSKTSGTQETQYF
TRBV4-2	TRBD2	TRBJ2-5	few	TGTGCCAGCAGCGTCCAGCGGGGGGGACAAGAGACCCAGTACTTC	CASSVQRGGQETQYF
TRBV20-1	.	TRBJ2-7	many	TGCAGTGCTAGGACTCACTACGAGCAGTACTTC	CSARTHYEQYF
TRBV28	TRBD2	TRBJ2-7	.	TGTGCCAGCAGTTTGGGGACTAGCGGGACACCCTACGAGCAGCACTTC	CASSLGTSGTPYEQHF
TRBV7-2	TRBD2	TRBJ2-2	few	TGTGCCAGCAGCTTGGGACTATCCACCGGGGAGCTGTTTTTT	CASSLGLSTGELFF
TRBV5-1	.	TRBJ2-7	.	TGCGCCAGCAGCTTGGGGACGATTTCCTACGAGAAGTACTTC	CASSLGTISYEKYF
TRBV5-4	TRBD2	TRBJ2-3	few	TGTGCCAGCAGCTTTCGACTAGCGAATAGGGGGGCGAGCACAGATACGCAGTATTTT	CASSFRLANRGASTDTQYF
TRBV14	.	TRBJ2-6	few	TGTGCCAGCAGCCAAGTCGGAACTGGGGCCAACGTCCTGACTTTC	CASSQVGTGANVLTF
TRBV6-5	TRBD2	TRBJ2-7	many	TGTGCCAGCAGTTCCCCAAATGGGAGGGCAAACCCCTACGAGCAGTACTTC	CASSSPNGRANPYEQYF
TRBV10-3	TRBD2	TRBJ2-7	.	TGTGCCATCAGTGAGTCTAGCGGGGGGTGGAACGAGCAGTACTTC	CAISESSGGWNEQYF
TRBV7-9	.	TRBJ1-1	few	TGTGCCAGCAGCTTAGGTCTGGCGGGGGGAATTGAAGCTTTCTTT	CASSLGLAGGIEAFF
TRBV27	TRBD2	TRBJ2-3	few	TGTGCCAGCAGTTATGGTAGCGGGGGTGTCATGGCAGATACGCAGTATTTT	CASSYGSGGVMADTQYF
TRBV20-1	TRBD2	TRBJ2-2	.	TGCAGTGCTTCTAGCGGGAGGGCCGGCGGGGAGCTGTTTTTT	CSASSGRAGGELFF
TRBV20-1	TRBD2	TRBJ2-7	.	TGCAGTGCTACCCTACTAGCGGGAGGGACCGAGCAGTACTTC	CSATLLAGGTEQYF
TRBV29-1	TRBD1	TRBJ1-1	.	TGCAGCGTTCGGACAGGAGTTAACACTGAAGCTTTCTTT	CSVRTGVNTEAFF
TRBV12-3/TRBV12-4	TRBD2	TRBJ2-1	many	TGTGCCAGCAGTTTCGGACTAGCGGGAGGTGAGCAGTTCTTC	CASSFGLAGGEQFF
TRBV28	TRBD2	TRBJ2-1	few	TGTGCCAGCAGTCCCACCCGGGGGGGAATCAATGAGCAGTTCTTC	CASSPTRGGINEQFF
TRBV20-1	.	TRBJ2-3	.	TGCAGTGCTAGAGATCCGGGTAGGGCCGACACAGATACGCAGTATTTT	CSARDPGRADTDTQYF
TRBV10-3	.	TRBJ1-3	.	TGTGCCATAGGCATTGACAATCGAAACACCATATATTTT	CAIGIDNRNTIYF
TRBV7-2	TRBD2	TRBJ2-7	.	TGTGCCAGCAGCGCCGGACTAGCGGGAGTCGAGCAGTACTTC	CASSAGLAGVEQYF
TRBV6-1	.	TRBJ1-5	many	TGTGCCAGCCAAAATAGGGGTAGCAATCAGCCCCAGCATTTT	CASQNRGSNQPQHF
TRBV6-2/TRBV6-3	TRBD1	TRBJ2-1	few	TGTGCCAGCAGCCAGAGACAGGGTAAAAGAGGCAATGAGCAGTTCTTC	CASSQRQGKRGNEQFF
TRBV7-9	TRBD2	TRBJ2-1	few	TGTGCCAGCAGCTTAGCAGCGGGAGGGACGCATGAGCAGTTCTTC	CASSLAAGGTHEQFF
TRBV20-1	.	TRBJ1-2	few	TGCAGTGCCTCCCCCCGGTTCAGTTCTGGCTACACCTTC	CSASPRFSSGYTF
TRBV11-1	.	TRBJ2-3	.	TGTGCCAGCAGCCCTCAGACGCTTTTAGGAGATACGCAGTATTTT	CASSPQTLLGDTQYF
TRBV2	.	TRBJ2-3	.	TGTGCCAGCAGCGACCGGGGGCGTTGGACAGATACGCAGTATTTT	CASSDRGRWTDTQYF
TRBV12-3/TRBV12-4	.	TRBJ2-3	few	TGTGCCAGCACCCCGTCGGGGGCGTCTGGGGATACGCAGTATTTT	CASTPSGASGDTQYF
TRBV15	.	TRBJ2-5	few	TGTGCCACCAGCAGAAGACAGTTTCAAGAGACCCAGTACTTC	CATSRRQFQETQYF
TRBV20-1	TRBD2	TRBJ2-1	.	TGCAGTGCTGGACCCCGTGACGGGGGGGCCCATGAGCAGTTCTTC	CSAGPRDGGAHEQFF